This T cell receptor (beta chain) was captured by sequencing in a study of blood T cell repertoires in COVID-19 (dated by TCRdb to 2020 to 2021). Regarding the research as a whole: Collaborator samples came from the United States, Italy and Spain and covered acute and convalescent phases of COVID-19. The repertoires were made available in a free public database intended to serve as a resource for research on the immune response to SARS-CoV-2. Nearly every sample came with metadata listing a de-identified subject ID, COVID-19 status, age in years and sex. Where available, HLA class I and class II types were taken from metadata supplied by the sample provider and were not determined by assay-based typing. The prospective study material was composed of cDNA or gDNA derived from T cells, B-cell-depleted T cells, or PBMCs. The samples were drawn from the first 160 participants of the ongoing ImmuneRACE study and from some 1,300 subjects provided by 6 global collaborators. The dataset comprised deeply sampled blood TCRbeta repertoires from subjects exposed to, actively infected with, or recovered from COVID-19.

The immunoSEQ Assay, a bias-controlled multiplex PCR, was used to amplify TCRbeta CDR3 regions from genomic DNA. Per the authors' processing: Within the assay, amplification of reference gene primers was used to estimate how many nucleated cells each sample contained. To quantify the absolute abundance of each unique TCRbeta CDR3 rearrangement, sequence reads were collapsed and filtered. For each sample, productive Simpson clonality was calculated by taking the square root of Simpson's diversity index across productive rearrangements. This immuneACCESS table, as held by TCRdb, lists in-frame sequences with V and J called but not all clones. Of the missing ones, under half trace to an unresolved V gene in checked studies; the others have no known cause. That table supplies the V and J calls and clone size; D and trimming were determined from the DNA. This sample gives over 150,000 clones in total; around four fifths of them show up just once. Of the sample, roughly 9.1% falls within the top ten clones.

General study outcomes and caveats: Clinical and demographic metadata were provided uncurated, with the amount varying by source and participant.

The germline ends are 14 bases apart after V is trimmed by 0 bases and J by 5 bases. Based on the germline V gene, the CDR1 and CDR2 sequences are SGHRS and YFSETQ. The CDR3 runs 16 amino acids, cysteine and phenylalanine included. The sequence is cut down to CDR3 DNA, 48 bases in frame from base 1. As regards this clone: It lacks a known antigen. Base qualities are not provided; no much larger clone lies one nucleotide away.

Each collaborating institution followed its own protocols to collect whole blood in K2EDTA tubes. For TCRbeta analysis, collaborators shipped samples as frozen whole blood, isolated PBMCs, or DNA extracted from either of those sample types. The source is a woman aged 80 or over with active or convalescent COVID-19. The sequence joins TRBV5-1 to TRBJ1-4; TRBD1 is a possible D gene, resting on 6 matching bases. The source material was peripheral blood. The CDR3 has the sequence CASSLAGGAGNEKLFF. In nucleotides, the sequence is TGCGCCAGCAGCTTGGCGGGGGGCGCAGGGAATGAAAAACTGTTTTTT.